This entry describes one T cell receptor beta chain. The DNA ends 3 residues before the CDR3 does, and the rest of the CDR3 is filled in from the germline J gene. The same CDR3 also results from other DNA sequences found in this sample. Each participant carried one incident cervical HPV16 infection only. Per the germline V gene, CDR1 is SGHNT and CDR2 is YYREEE (reference sequence). The CDR3 totals 16 residues. Trimming removed 0 bases from V and 2 bases from J, with 12 bases in between. The entry originates in a study of T cells in women clearing cervical HPV infection. Study background: Controls' single incident HPV16 infection cleared within 12 months without precancer. Case blood was drawn when the lesion was first found; control blood after infection became undetectable. For cases, blood was sampled a median around 140 days after lesion detection, interquartile range roughly 90 to 210 days.

Clones were read by immunoSEQ multiplex PCR, and TCRdb kept only the in-frame ones, dropping some. The clone table shows 20,000 to 25,000 clones, with the ten largest holding around 22%. Specimen: blood buffy coat. The chain joins TRBV5-4 to TRBJ1-3; a possible D gene is TRBD1 (5 bases). The clonotype originates from a woman between 18 and 75 years old with a cervical HPV16 infection that either progressed to CIN3+ or cleared (not recorded which). The sequenced part of the CDR3 DNA is TGTGCCAGCAGCTTGGGCGGGGGGGAGGCTGGAAACACC. This sequence encodes CASSLGGGEAGNT. The complete CDR3 sequence is CASSLGGGEAGNTIYF.